This T cell receptor beta chain was identified during a study of T cell clonality in common variable immunodeficiency. Data came from immunoSEQ multiplex PCR; TCRdb stores just in-frame clones and leaves some out. Altogether over 30,000 clones were found in the sample, and no singletons occur. The CDR3 loop spans 14 amino acids. CDR1 and CDR2 from the germline V gene are SGHRS and YFSETQ. V lost 3 bases, J lost 2 bases, and 3 bases stayed unmatched. This clone was observed many times. Sequencing ends 3 residues short of the CDR3 end; the germline J gene provides the rest. Sequencing input: peripheral blood mononuclear cells. This clonotype was obtained from a person between 18 and 69 years old in good health. The V gene is TRBV5-1, the J gene TRBJ2-7, with 9 bases that match TRBD1. Incomplete CDR3 DNA: TGCGCCAGCAGCTACGGGACAGGGCCCTACGAG. Translated, it gives CASSYGTGPYE. The whole CDR3 reads CASSYGTGPYEQYF.